A selection of T cell receptor beta chains follows, all from one sample in a study of shared clonotypes between healthy human individuals. Sequenced by immunoSEQ multiplex PCR; TCRdb stores in-frame clones only, minus some. The profile shows approximately 1.5 million clones, 95% to 99% of them singletons. The source material was naive CD4+ T cells sorted from blood. All receptors derive from a young man in good health. Each CDR3 is given with its conserved first and last residue. Each record gives: CDR3 protein, CDR3 DNA, D gene, J gene, V gene, clone size. The D gene is left open where the match is weak. Clone size, where shown, is once, few, many, or a class for clones that have expanded.

CDR3 protein: CATMTEPNQPQHF; CDR3 DNA: TGTGCCACCATGACGGAACCCAATCAGCCCCAGCATTTT; D gene: .; J gene: TRBJ1-5; V gene: TRBV15; clone size: .
CDR3 protein: CASSIRGDSYNEQFF; CDR3 DNA: TGTGCCAGTAGTATTAGAGGGGACTCCTACAATGAGCAGTTCTTC; D gene: .; J gene: TRBJ2-1; V gene: TRBV19; clone size: .
CDR3 protein: CASGRGAKQFF; CDR3 DNA: TGCGCCAGCGGGAGGGGGGCCAAGCAGTTCTTC; D gene: .; J gene: TRBJ2-1; V gene: TRBV5-1; clone size: .
CDR3 protein: CASSPGQLGDTQYF; CDR3 DNA: TGCGCCAGCAGCCCTGGACAGCTAGGGGATACGCAGTATTTT; D gene: .; J gene: TRBJ2-3; V gene: TRBV5-1; clone size: .
CDR3 protein: CAISGGANEQYF; CDR3 DNA: TGTGCCATCAGTGGGGGAGCCAACGAGCAGTACTTC; D gene: .; J gene: TRBJ2-7; V gene: TRBV10-3; clone size: .
CDR3 protein: CASSLSRATGELFF; CDR3 DNA: TGTGCCAGCAGTTTGTCTCGGGCTACCGGGGAGCTGTTTTTT; D gene: .; J gene: TRBJ2-2; V gene: TRBV28; clone size: .
CDR3 protein: CASSFDGTSGSYEQYF; CDR3 DNA: TGTGCCAGCAGCTTCGACGGGACGTCGGGCTCCTACGAGCAGTACTTC; D gene: .; J gene: TRBJ2-7; V gene: TRBV11-3; clone size: once
CDR3 protein: CASSSSREGDTGELFF; CDR3 DNA: TGTGCCAGCAGCTCTTCGCGGGAGGGCGACACCGGGGAGCTGTTTTTT; D gene: TRBD2; J gene: TRBJ2-2; V gene: TRBV5-4; clone size: .
CDR3 protein: CASSELTTGNTIYF; CDR3 DNA: TGTGCCAGCAGTGAGTTAACAACTGGAAACACCATATATTTT; D gene: .; J gene: TRBJ1-3; V gene: TRBV6-1; clone size: .
CDR3 protein: CASSFDRSSGNTIYF; CDR3 DNA: TGTGCCAGCAGTTTTGACAGGAGCTCTGGAAACACCATATATTTT; D gene: .; J gene: TRBJ1-3; V gene: TRBV6-5; clone size: .
CDR3 protein: CSVARGPETQYF; CDR3 DNA: TGCAGCGTCGCCAGGGGGCCAGAGACCCAGTACTTC; D gene: TRBD1; J gene: TRBJ2-5; V gene: TRBV29-1; clone size: .
CDR3 protein: CASLDLAGSTDTQYF; CDR3 DNA: TGCGCCAGCCTCGATCTGGCGGGTAGCACAGATACGCAGTATTTT; D gene: .; J gene: TRBJ2-3; V gene: TRBV5-1; clone size: .
CDR3 protein: CASSLEGAQETQYF; CDR3 DNA: TGCGCCAGCAGCTTGGAAGGGGCACAAGAGACCCAGTACTTC; D gene: .; J gene: TRBJ2-5; V gene: TRBV5-1; clone size: few
CDR3 protein: CAISFLEVRGSSTDTQYF; CDR3 DNA: TGTGCCATCAGTTTCCTCGAAGTGAGAGGATCTAGCACAGATACGCAGTATTTT; D gene: .; J gene: TRBJ2-3; V gene: TRBV10-3; clone size: .
CDR3 protein: CASSLAGAHEQYF; CDR3 DNA: TGTGCCAGCAGTCTAGCGGGAGCCCACGAGCAGTACTTC; D gene: TRBD2; J gene: TRBJ2-7; V gene: TRBV27; clone size: .
CDR3 protein: CASSQADRGFRYGYTF; CDR3 DNA: TGCGCCAGCAGCCAAGCCGACAGGGGGTTTAGGTATGGCTACACCTTC; D gene: TRBD1; J gene: TRBJ1-2; V gene: TRBV4-3; clone size: .
CDR3 protein: CASSFSVDTQYF; CDR3 DNA: TGCGCCAGCAGCTTCTCTGTGGATACGCAGTATTTT; D gene: .; J gene: TRBJ2-3; V gene: TRBV5-1; clone size: .
CDR3 protein: CASSPLGAETYEQYF; CDR3 DNA: TGCGCCAGCAGCCCCCTTGGGGCAGAGACCTACGAGCAGTACTTC; D gene: .; J gene: TRBJ2-7; V gene: TRBV23-1; clone size: once
CDR3 protein: CASTSSGNSYEQYF; CDR3 DNA: TGCGCCAGCACGAGTAGCGGTAACTCCTACGAGCAGTACTTC; D gene: .; J gene: TRBJ2-7; V gene: TRBV10-2; clone size: .
CDR3 protein: CASSTPRTGTSTDTQYF; CDR3 DNA: TGCGCCAGCAGCACCCCCCGGACAGGGACCAGCACAGATACGCAGTATTTT; D gene: TRBD1; J gene: TRBJ2-3; V gene: TRBV5-1; clone size: .
CDR3 protein: CASWDRYQETQYF; CDR3 DNA: TGTGCCAGTTGGGACAGGTACCAAGAGACCCAGTACTTC; D gene: TRBD1; J gene: TRBJ2-5; V gene: TRBV19; clone size: .
CDR3 protein: CASSEMETQYF; CDR3 DNA: TGTGCCAGCAGTGAAATGGAGACCCAGTACTTC; D gene: .; J gene: TRBJ2-5; V gene: TRBV25-1; clone size: .
CDR3 protein: CASSYLGEAGQPQHF; CDR3 DNA: TGTGCCAGCAGTTACTTGGGGGAGGCGGGACAGCCCCAGCATTTT; D gene: .; J gene: TRBJ1-5; V gene: TRBV6-6; clone size: .